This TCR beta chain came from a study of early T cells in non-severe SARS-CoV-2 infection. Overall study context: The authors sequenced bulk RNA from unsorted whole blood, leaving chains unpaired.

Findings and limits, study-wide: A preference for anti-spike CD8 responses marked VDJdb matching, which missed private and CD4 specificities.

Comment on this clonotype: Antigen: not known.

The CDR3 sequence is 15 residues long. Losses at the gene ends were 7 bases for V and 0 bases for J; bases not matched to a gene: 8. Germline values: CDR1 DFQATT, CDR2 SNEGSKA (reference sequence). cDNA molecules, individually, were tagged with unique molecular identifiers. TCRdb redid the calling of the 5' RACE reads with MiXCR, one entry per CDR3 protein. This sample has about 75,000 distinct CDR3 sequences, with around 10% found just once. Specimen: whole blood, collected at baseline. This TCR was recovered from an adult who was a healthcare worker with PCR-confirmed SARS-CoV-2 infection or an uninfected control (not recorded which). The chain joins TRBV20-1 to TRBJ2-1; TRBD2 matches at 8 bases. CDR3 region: CSGRRGASSYNEQFF. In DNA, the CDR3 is TGCAGTGGGCGGCGGGGGGCCAGCTCCTACAATGAGCAGTTCTTC.